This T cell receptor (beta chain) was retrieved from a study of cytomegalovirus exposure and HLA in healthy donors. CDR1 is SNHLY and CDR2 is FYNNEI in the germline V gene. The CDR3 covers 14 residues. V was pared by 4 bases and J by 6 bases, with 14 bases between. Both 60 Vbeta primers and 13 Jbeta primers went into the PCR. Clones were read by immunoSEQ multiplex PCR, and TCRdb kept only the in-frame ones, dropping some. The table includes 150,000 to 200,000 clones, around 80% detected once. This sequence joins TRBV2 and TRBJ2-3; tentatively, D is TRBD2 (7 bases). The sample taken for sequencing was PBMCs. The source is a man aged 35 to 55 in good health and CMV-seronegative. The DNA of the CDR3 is TGTGCCAGCAGTGCTTCGGGGGGCAGGGATACGCAGTATTTT. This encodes CASSASGGRDTQYF.